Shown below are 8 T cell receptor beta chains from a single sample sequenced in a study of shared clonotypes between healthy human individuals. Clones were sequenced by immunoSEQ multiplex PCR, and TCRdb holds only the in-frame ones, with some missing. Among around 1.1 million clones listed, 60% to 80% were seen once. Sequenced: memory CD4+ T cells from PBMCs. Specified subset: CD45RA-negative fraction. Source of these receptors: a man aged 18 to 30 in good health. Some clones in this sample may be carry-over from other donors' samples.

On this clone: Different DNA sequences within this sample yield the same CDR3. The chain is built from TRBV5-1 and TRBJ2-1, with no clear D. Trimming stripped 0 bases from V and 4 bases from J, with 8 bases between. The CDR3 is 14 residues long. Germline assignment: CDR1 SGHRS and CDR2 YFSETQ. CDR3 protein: CASSLDGRYNEQFF. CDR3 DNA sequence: TGCGCCAGCAGCTTGGACGGCCGTTACAATGAGCAGTTCTTC.

The CDR3 nucleotides read TGTGCCAGCAGGATAGGACGGGTGAGCTCTGGAAACACCATATATTTT. It is translated as CASRIGRVSSGNTIYF. V is TRBV2 and J is TRBJ1-3; D uncertain. Trimming removed 6 bases at V and 0 bases at J, with 15 bases between. Germline CDR1 SNHLY, CDR2 FYNNEI. CDR3 length: 16 residues.

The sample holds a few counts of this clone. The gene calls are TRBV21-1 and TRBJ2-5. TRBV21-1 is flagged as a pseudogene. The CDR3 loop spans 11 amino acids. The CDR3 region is CASSKTETQYF. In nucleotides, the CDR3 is TGTGCCAGCAGCAAAACAGAGACCCAGTACTTC.

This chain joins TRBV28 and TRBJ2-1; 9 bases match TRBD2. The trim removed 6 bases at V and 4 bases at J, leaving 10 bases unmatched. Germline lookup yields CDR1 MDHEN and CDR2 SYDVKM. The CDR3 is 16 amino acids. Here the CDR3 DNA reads TGTGCCAGCAGGCTCAGGGGGGCGGGAGGGTACAATGAGCAGTTCTTC. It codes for CASRLRGAGGYNEQFF. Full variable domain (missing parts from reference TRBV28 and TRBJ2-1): DVKVTQSSRYLVKRTGEKVFLECVQDMDHENMFWYRQDPGLGLRLIYFSYDVKMKEKGDIPEGYSVSREKKERFSLILESASTNQTSMYLCASRLRGAGGYNEQFFGPGTRLTVL.

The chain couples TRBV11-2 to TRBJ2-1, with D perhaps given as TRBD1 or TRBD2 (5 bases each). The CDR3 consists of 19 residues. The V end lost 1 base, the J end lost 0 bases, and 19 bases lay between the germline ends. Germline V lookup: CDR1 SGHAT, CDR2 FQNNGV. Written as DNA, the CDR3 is TGTGCCAGCAGCTTAGTCACCCCTCTTTCAGGGAGCTCCTACAATGAGCAGTTCTTC. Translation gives CASSLVTPLSGSSYNEQFF.

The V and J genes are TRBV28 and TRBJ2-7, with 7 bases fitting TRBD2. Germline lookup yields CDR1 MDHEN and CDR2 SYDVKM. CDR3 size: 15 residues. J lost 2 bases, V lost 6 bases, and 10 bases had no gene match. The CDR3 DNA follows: TGTGCCAGCAGCCAAACGACTAGCCGCGCCTACGAGCAGTACTTC. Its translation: CASSQTTSRAYEQYF.

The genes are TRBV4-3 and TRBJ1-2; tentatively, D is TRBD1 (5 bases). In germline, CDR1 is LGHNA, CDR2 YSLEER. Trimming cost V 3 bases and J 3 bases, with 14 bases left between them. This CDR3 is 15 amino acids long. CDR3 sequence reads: CASSHRRGVDYGYTF. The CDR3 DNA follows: TGCGCCAGCAGCCACAGAAGAGGGGTAGACTATGGCTACACCTTC.

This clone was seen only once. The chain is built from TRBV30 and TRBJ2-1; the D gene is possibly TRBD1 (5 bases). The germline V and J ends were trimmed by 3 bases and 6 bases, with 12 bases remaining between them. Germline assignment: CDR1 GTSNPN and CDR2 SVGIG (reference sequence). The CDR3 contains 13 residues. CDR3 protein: CAWRRLRANEQFF. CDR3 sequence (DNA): TGTGCCTGGAGGAGGCTCAGGGCCAATGAGCAGTTCTTC.